This T cell receptor (beta chain) was found in a study of T cell responses to AZD1222 COVID-19 vaccine. Points from the study as a whole: The repertoires were collected only after the peak T cell response. The donor cohort was predominantly white British with a female majority, and clonal diversity may have been underestimated. The study found vaccine-associated CD4 TCRs spanning spike, dominant at 160-218 and 743-854. Reportedly, nearly half of unique spike TCRs recognized epitopes outside B.1.351/B.1.1.7 mutations.

Worth noting for this clone: Antigen unknown.

Clones were read by immunoSEQ multiplex PCR, and TCRdb kept only the in-frame ones, dropping some. The sample holds fewer than 90,000 clones, 89% seen once. The material was peripheral blood, obtained 28 days after the second AZD1222 dose. The source of this sequence is an adult who received the AZD1222 COVID-19 vaccine.

CDR3 sequence: CASSPGQGRGNYGYTF. CDR3 in DNA: TGTGCCAGCAGTCCGGGACAGGGTAGGGGTAACTATGGCTACACCTTC. V is TRBV2 and J is TRBJ1-2; TRBD1 agrees at 9 bases. Germline CDR1 reads SNHLY; CDR2 reads FYNNEI. This CDR3 contains 16 residues. V shed 5 bases, J shed 1 base, and the junction held 8 bases outside the gene matches.